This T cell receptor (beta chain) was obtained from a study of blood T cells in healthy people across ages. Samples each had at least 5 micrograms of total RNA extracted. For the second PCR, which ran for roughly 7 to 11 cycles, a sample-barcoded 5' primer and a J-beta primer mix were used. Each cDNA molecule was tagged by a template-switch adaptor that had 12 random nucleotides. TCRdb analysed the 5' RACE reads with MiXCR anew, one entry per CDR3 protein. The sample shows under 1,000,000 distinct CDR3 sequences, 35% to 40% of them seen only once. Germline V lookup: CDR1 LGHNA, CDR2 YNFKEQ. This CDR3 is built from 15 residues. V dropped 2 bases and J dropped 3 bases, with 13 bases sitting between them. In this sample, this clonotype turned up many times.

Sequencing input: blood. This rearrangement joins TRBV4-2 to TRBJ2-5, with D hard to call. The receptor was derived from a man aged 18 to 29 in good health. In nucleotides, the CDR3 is TGTGCCAGCAGCCAAACTCCCTCCTCTAAAGAGACCCAGTACTTC. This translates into CASSQTPSSKETQYF.